This TCR beta chain was identified in a study of T-cell memory formation after mild COVID-19. TCRdb redid the calling of the 5' RACE reads with MiXCR, one entry per CDR3 protein. The repertoire includes over 450,000 distinct CDR3 sequences, about 20% of them detected once, and under 15% sits in the top ten. This clonotype was seen a few times. What it recognizes is unknown. Study-wide points: Mostly located in CM and EM were contracting CD4+ clones, with contracting CD8+ clones located in EMRA. Later expanders leaned CD4+, whereas day 15 to 85 contracting clones were balanced CD4/CD8.

The CDR3 totals 14 residues. V was trimmed by 1 base and J by 5 bases, leaving 14 bases between them. Germline values: CDR1 SQVTM, CDR2 ANQGSEA. The chain is built from TRBV29-1 and TRBJ2-5; maybe TRBD1 (5 bases). Input material: PBMCs or a T cell subset sorted from them (not recorded which). The TCR originated in an adult woman who had mild COVID-19 (a few samples of this study predate the infection). Cell type and time point are not known. The CDR3 here is CSVEVPGSAETQYF. The CDR3 nucleotides read TGCAGCGTTGAAGTTCCAGGGTCGGCCGAGACCCAGTACTTC.